This passage covers 19 T cell receptor beta chains from one sample sequenced in a study of T cell changes during pregnancy in multiple sclerosis. The repertoire was sequenced with immunoSEQ multiplex PCR; TCRdb's copy has only in-frame clones and lacks some. The repertoire consists of 85,000 to 100,000 clones, with approximately 95% occurring once and the leading ten covering over 0.85%. The sample was peripheral blood, taken after pregnancy. These receptors all stem from a female donor with multiple sclerosis, enrolled in a pregnancy study.

V usage is TRBV21-1 and J usage is TRBJ2-7; the table names TRBD1, a call not compared with the DNA. TRBV21-1 is assigned pseudogene status. The CDR3 is made up of 15 amino acids. The CDR3 spells CASSKTYTGWIGQYF. Here the CDR3 DNA reads TGTGCCAGCAGCAAAACGTACACAGGGTGGATTGGGCAGTACTTC.

The V and J genes are TRBV7-2 and TRBJ2-1, with D maybe TRBD2 (5 bases). Trimming removed 1 base at V and 2 bases at J, with 9 bases between. Germline assignment: CDR1 SGHTA and CDR2 FQGNSA. This CDR3 has 15 residues. The CDR3 region is CASSLGRSAYNEQFF. In nucleotides, the CDR3 is TGTGCCAGCAGCTTAGGACGTAGCGCCTACAATGAGCAGTTCTTC. Full variable domain (rest looked up from reference TRBV7-2 and TRBJ2-1): GAGVSQSPSNKVTEKGKDVELRCDPISGHTALYWYRQSLGQGLEFLIYFQGNSAPDKSGLPSDRFSAERTGGSVSTLTIQRTQQEDSAVYLCASSLGRSAYNEQFFGPGTRLTVL.

The chain combines TRBV7-9 with TRBJ2-7, with 12 bases matching TRBD2. In germline, CDR1 is SEHNR, CDR2 FQNEAQ (reference sequence). This CDR3 is 16 amino acids long. Losses at the gene ends were 3 bases for V and 0 bases for J; bases not matched to a gene: 3. The CDR3 nucleotides are TGTGCCAGCAGCTTCCGGACTAGCGGGAACTCCTACGAGCAGTACTTC. Its protein product is CASSFRTSGNSYEQYF.

The chain uses TRBV27 and TRBJ2-3, with D maybe TRBD1 (6 bases). The CDR3 extends over 12 amino acids. CDR1 and CDR2 from the germline V gene are MNHEY and SMNVEV (reference sequence). Deletions cut 9 bases from V and 6 bases from J, with 13 bases between. CDR3 in DNA: TGTGCCAGTAACAGGGTAGGGGATACGCAGTATTTT. Amino acids: CASNRVGDTQYF.

The V call is TRBV19, the J call TRBJ2-7; 9 bases match TRBD1. Germline CDR1 LNHDA, CDR2 SQIVND (reference sequence). The CDR3 consists of 14 residues. Trimming at V came to 5 bases and at J to 5 bases, leaving 7 bases not matched to a gene. This CDR3 reads CASSVWDRDHEQYF. For the CDR3, the DNA is TGTGCCAGTAGTGTGTGGGACAGGGATCACGAGCAGTACTTC. Complete variable domain (other parts from reference TRBV19 and TRBJ2-7): DGGITQSPKYLFRKEGQNVTLSCEQNLNHDAMYWYRQDPGQGLRLIYYSQIVNDFQKGDIAEGYSVSREKKESFPLTVTSAQKNPTAFYLCASSVWDRDHEQYFGPGTRLTVT.

This sequence joins TRBV12-1 and TRBJ2-7; the listed D gene, TRBD2, was not tested against the DNA. TRBV12-1 is deemed a pseudogene. The CDR3 is 14 residues long. The CDR3 coding sequence is TGTGCCAGCAGCTTTAGAGCGGGAGGCTACGAGCAGTACTTC. This sequence encodes CASSFRAGGYEQYF.

J is TRBJ1-3 and V is TRBV2; D is uncertain. The CDR3 totals 15 residues. Trimming removed 2 bases from V and 0 bases from J, with 8 bases in between. Germline V gene sequence: CDR1 SNHLY, CDR2 FYNNEI. The CDR3 bases are TGTGCCAGCAGTGAAAACAGCAACTCTGGAAACACCATATATTTT. Translating gives CASSENSNSGNTIYF.

The genes are TRBV15 and TRBJ1-2; TRBD1 matches 9 bases. With V trimmed by 5 bases and J by 12 bases, 7 bases remained unmatched. The CDR3 loop spans 12 amino acids. CDR1 and CDR2 from the germline V gene are LNHNV and YYDKDF (reference sequence). For the CDR3, the DNA is TGTGCCACCAGCGAGGGGACAGGGCGGGACACCTTC. Its translation: CATSEGTGRDTF.

CDR3 sequence: CASSGQLVRGGYTF. CDR3 nucleotide sequence: TGTGCCAGCAGTGGACAGCTAGTTAGGGGAGGCTACACCTTC. This rearrangement joins TRBV6-6 to TRBJ1-2; tentative D call: TRBD1 (6 bases). The length of the CDR3 is 14 residues. Per germline, CDR1 MNHNY and CDR2 SVGAGI (reference sequence). The V end lost 5 bases, the J end lost 8 bases, and 18 bases lay between the germline ends.

This clone was seen a single time. This rearrangement joins TRBV19 to TRBJ2-2; D remains ambiguous. The CDR3 consists of 13 residues. Germline-derived CDR1 and CDR2 are LNHDA and SQIVND (reference sequence). With 8 bases removed from V and 7 bases from J, the gap between germline ends came to 14 bases. The DNA of the CDR3 is TGTGCCAGTTACACGGGTTCGGTCGGGGAGCTGTTTTTT. Translation gives CASYTGSVGELFF.

CDR3 in amino acids: CAISKREGVTGELFF. The CDR3 nucleotides read TGTGCCATCAGTAAGCGGGAGGGCGTCACCGGGGAGCTGTTTTTT. The genes are TRBV10-3 and TRBJ2-2, with 10 bases identical to TRBD2. CDR1 and CDR2 (germline): ENHRY, SYGVKD. There are 15 residues in the CDR3. V lost 5 bases and J lost 4; bases outside the gene matches: 4.

The chain employs TRBV4-1 and TRBJ1-4, with 7 bases aligning to TRBD1. The germline CDR1 and CDR2 sequences are MGHRA and YSYEKL. The V gene end was trimmed by 2 bases and the J gene end by 4 bases; junction bases not matched to a gene: 1. This CDR3 contains 14 residues. CDR3 DNA sequence: TGCGCCAGCAGCCAAAGACAGGGTAATGAAAAACTGTTTTTT. This codes for CASSQRQGNEKLFF.

The V call is TRBV27, the J call TRBJ1-2; 10 bases fit TRBD1. Germline V lookup: CDR1 MNHEY, CDR2 SMNVEV (reference sequence). The CDR3 contains 16 residues. V gave up 8 bases and J gave up 0 bases; unmatched junction bases: 9. This CDR3 reads CASADGQGVANYGYTF. CDR3 nucleotide sequence: TGTGCCAGCGCTGATGGACAGGGGGTCGCTAACTATGGCTACACCTTC.

DNA for the CDR3: TGTGCCAGCAGCTTTACCGGGACAGGGGCTTTTAATGAAAAACTGTTTTTT. As protein: CASSFTGTGAFNEKLFF. The rearrangement uses TRBV7-9 and TRBJ1-4, with TRBD1 matching over 10 bases. V lost 3 bases, J lost 4 bases, and 8 bases stayed unmatched. Germline loops: CDR1 SEHNR, CDR2 FQNEAQ (reference sequence). This CDR3 contains 17 residues. Drawing the rest from reference TRBV7-9 and TRBJ1-4, the complete variable domain is DTGVSQNPRHKITKRGQNVTFRCDPISEHNRLYWYRQTLGQGPEFLTYFQNEAQLEKSRLLSDRFSAERPKGSFSTLEIQRTEQGDSAMYLCASSFTGTGAFNEKLFFGSGTQLSVL.

The CDR3 is CASRDRLSETQYF. CDR3 in DNA: TGTGCCAGCAGGGACAGGCTTTCAGAGACCCAGTACTTC. V gene TRBV2 combines with J gene TRBJ2-5; 7 positions agree with TRBD1. Germline V gene sequence: CDR1 SNHLY, CDR2 FYNNEI. The CDR3 runs to 13 residues. The V and J ends lost 6 bases and 4 bases, in that order; junction bases with no gene match: 5.

The chain recombines TRBV27 with TRBJ2-7, with D perhaps TRBD2 (6 bases). Germline values: CDR1 MNHEY, CDR2 SMNVEV (reference sequence). V dropped 7 bases and J dropped 3 bases, with 16 bases sitting between them. The CDR3 has 14 residues. The chain's CDR3 is CASTPRLGDYEQYF. As DNA, the CDR3 is TGTGCCAGCACCCCGAGACTAGGAGACTACGAGCAGTACTTC.

The chain is built from TRBV6-5 and TRBJ2-7, with D possibly matching TRBD2 (6 bases). The germline V and J ends were trimmed by 4 bases and 4 bases, with 14 bases remaining between them. Germline loops: CDR1 MNHEY, CDR2 SVGAGI. The CDR3 extends over 14 amino acids. The CDR3 reads CASSWGREEYEQYF. In DNA form, the CDR3 reads TGTGCCAGCAGTTGGGGCAGGGAGGAGTACGAGCAGTACTTC.

The chain carries TRBV29-1 and TRBJ1-2; possible D gene TRBD1, 6 bases. V lost 6 bases and J lost 11, with 22 bases in between. Germline CDR1 reads SQVTM; CDR2 reads ANQGSEA. The CDR3 totals 13 residues. CDR3 DNA: TGCAGCGTGGCCCCCCGGACAGAGCGTGGATACACCTTC. Translated, it gives CSVAPRTERGYTF.

This sequence joins TRBV6-5 and TRBJ2-1; D remains unclear. V shed 2 bases and J shed 6 bases, with 11 bases lying between them. The germline gives CDR1 MNHEY, CDR2 SVGAGI. The CDR3 has 14 amino acids. The CDR3 bases are TGTGCCAGCAGTTACCAGGCAGGCCCCAATGAGCAGTTCTTC. Amino acid sequence: CASSYQAGPNEQFF.